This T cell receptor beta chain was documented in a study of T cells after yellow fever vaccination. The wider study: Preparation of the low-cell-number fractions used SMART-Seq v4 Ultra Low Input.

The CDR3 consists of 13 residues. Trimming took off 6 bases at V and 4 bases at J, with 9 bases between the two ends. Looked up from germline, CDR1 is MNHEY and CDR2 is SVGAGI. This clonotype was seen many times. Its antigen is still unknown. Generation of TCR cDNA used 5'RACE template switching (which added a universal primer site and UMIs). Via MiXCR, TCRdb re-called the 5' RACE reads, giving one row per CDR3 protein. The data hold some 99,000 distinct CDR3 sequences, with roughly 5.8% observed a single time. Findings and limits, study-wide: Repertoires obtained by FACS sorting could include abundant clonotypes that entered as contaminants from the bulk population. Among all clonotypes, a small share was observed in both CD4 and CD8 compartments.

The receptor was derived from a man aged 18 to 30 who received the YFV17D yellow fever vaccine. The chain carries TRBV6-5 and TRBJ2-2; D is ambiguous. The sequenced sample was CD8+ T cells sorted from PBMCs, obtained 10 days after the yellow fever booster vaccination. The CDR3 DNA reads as TGTGCCAGCAGCCTCGGCCCCACCGGGGAGCTGTTTTTT. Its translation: CASSLGPTGELFF.